This TCR beta chain is drawn from a study of cytomegalovirus exposure and HLA in healthy donors. The V end lost 6 bases, the J end lost 0 bases, and 8 bases lay between the germline ends. Germline loops: CDR1 MNHEY, CDR2 SVGAGI. The CDR3 has 14 amino acids. Vbeta (60) and Jbeta (13) primers were used in the PCR. TCRdb's table, derived via immunoSEQ multiplex PCR, lists solely in-frame clones and lacks some. Of approximately 77,000 clones listed, 60% to 85% are singletons. This chain links TRBV6-5 with TRBJ2-2; no clear D gene. The TCR comes from a man in his forties or fifties in good health and CMV-seronegative. Sequencing used PBMCs. CDR3 region: CASRLLSNTGELFF. The DNA for the CDR3 is TGTGCCAGCAGACTCTTGTCGAACACCGGGGAGCTGTTTTTT.